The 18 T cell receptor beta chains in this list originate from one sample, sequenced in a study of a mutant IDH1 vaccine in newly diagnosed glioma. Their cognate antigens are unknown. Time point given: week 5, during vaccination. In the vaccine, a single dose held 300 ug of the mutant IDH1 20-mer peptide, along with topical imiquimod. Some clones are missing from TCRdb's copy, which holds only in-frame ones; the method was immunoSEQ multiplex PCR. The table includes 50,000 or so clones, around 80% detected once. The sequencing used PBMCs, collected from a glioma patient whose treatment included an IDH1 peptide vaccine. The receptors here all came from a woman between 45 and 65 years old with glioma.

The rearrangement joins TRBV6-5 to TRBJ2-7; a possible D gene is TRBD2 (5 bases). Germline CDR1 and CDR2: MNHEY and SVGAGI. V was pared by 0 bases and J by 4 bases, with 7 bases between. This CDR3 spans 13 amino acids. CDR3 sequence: CASSYSRGYEQYF. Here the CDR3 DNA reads TGTGCCAGCAGTTACTCGAGAGGGTACGAGCAGTACTTC.

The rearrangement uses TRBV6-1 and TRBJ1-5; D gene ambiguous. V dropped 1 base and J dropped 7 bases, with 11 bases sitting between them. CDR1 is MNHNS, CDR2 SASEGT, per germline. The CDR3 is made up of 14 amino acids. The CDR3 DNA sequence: TGTGCCAGCAGTGAAGATTCTTTCGGACAGCCCCAGCATTTT. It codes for CASSEDSFGQPQHF.

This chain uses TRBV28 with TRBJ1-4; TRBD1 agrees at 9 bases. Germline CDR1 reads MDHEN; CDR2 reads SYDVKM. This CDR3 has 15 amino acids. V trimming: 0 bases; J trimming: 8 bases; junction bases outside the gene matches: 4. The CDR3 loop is CASSLWGQGTEKLFF. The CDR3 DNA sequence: TGTGCCAGCAGTTTATGGGGACAGGGTACAGAAAAACTGTTTTTT.

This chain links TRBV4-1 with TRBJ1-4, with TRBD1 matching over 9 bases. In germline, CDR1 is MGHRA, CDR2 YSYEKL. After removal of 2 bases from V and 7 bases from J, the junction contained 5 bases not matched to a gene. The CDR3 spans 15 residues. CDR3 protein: CASSQTGGLSEKLFF. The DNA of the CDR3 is TGCGCCAGCAGCCAAACAGGGGGCTTGAGTGAAAAACTGTTTTTT.

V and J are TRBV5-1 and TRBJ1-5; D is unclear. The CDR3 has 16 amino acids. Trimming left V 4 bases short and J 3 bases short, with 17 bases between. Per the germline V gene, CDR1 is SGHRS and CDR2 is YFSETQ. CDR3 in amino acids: CASSPSPAKLNQPQHF. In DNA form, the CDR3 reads TGCGCCAGCAGCCCCTCTCCGGCGAAACTCAATCAGCCCCAGCATTTT.

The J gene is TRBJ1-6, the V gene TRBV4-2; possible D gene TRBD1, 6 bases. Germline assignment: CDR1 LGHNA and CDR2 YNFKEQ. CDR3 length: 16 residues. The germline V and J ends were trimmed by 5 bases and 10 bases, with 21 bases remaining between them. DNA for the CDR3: TGTGCCAGCAGCGCCCGGACAGCGGCCTTAGGATCACCCCTCCACTTT. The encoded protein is CASSARTAALGSPLHF.

The CDR3 reads CASSLGQGDYNEQFF. The CDR3 DNA reads TGCGCCAGCAGCTTGGGACAGGGGGATTACAATGAGCAGTTCTTC. The gene calls are TRBV5-1 and TRBJ2-1; 9 nucleotides match TRBD1. The CDR3 totals 15 residues. V was pared by 0 bases and J by 4 bases, with 2 bases of the junction left unmatched. The V gene's germline CDR1 is SGHRS and CDR2 YFSETQ.

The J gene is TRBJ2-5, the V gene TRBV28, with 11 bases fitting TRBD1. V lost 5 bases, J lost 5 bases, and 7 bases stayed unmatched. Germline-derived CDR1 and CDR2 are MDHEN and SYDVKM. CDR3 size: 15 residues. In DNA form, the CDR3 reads TGTGCCAGCAGTCCTACGGGACAGGGGGACGAGACCCAGTACTTC. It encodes CASSPTGQGDETQYF.

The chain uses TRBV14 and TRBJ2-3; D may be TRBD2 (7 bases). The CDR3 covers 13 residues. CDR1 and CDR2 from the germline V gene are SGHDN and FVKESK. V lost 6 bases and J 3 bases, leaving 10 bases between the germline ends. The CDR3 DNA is TGTGCCAGCAGAAAGGGGGGGACAGATACGCAGTATTTT. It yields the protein CASRKGGTDTQYF.

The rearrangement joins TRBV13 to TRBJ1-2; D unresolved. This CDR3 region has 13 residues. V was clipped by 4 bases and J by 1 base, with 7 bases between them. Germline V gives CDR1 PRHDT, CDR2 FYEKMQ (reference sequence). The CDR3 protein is CASSSTHNYGYTF. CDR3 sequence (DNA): TGTGCCAGCAGCTCCACTCATAACTATGGCTACACCTTC.

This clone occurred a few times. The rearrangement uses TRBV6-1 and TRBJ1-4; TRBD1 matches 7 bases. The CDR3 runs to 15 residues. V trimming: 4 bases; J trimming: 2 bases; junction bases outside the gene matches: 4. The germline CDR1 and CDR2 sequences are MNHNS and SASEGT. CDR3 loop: CASSALTGTNEKLFF. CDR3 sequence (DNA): TGTGCCAGCAGTGCCCTGACAGGGACTAATGAAAAACTGTTTTTT.

The CDR3 region has the DNA TGTGCCAGCTCACCACCAGGGACGACTGGCTATGGCTACACCTTC. This codes for CASSPPGTTGYGYTF. The V gene is TRBV18, the J gene TRBJ1-2; perhaps TRBD1 as D (5 bases). CDR3 length: 15 amino acids. From germline, CDR1 is KGHSH and CDR2 LQKENI. The ends were cut back, 0 bases at V and 4 bases at J, with 12 bases in the middle.

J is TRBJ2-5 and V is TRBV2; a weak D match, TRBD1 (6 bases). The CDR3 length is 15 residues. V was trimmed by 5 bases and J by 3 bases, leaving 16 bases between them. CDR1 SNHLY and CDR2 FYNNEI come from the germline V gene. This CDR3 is CASSPRDTDKETQYF. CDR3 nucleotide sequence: TGTGCCAGCAGTCCCCGGGACACGGATAAAGAGACCCAGTACTTC.

The CDR3 loop reads CASTPGLGTGYGYTF. DNA for the CDR3: TGTGCCAGCACCCCAGGACTCGGGACAGGGTATGGCTACACCTTC. The rearrangement links TRBV6-5 to TRBJ1-2; 9 nucleotides agree with TRBD1. V trimming: 7 bases; J trimming: 5 bases; junction bases outside the gene matches: 11. CDR1 and CDR2 from the germline V gene are MNHEY and SVGAGI. CDR3 length equals 15 residues.

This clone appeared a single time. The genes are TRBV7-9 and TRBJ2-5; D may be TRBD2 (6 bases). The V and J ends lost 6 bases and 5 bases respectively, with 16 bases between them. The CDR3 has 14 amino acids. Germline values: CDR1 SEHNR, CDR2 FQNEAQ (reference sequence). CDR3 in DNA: TGTGCCAGCAGTTACGACCCCGGGGGTGAGACCCAGTACTTC. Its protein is CASSYDPGGETQYF.

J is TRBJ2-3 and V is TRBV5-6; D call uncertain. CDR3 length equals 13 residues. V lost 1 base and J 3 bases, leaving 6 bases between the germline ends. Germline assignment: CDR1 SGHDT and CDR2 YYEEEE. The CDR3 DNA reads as TGTGCCAGCAGCTTGCCGGTTACAGATACGCAGTATTTT. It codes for CASSLPVTDTQYF.

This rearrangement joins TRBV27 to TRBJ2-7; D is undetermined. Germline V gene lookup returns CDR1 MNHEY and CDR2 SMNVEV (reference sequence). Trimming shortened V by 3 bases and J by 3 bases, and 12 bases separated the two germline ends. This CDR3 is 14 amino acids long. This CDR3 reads CASSLWEGGYEQYF. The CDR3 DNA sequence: TGTGCCAGCAGTTTGTGGGAAGGTGGCTACGAGCAGTACTTC.

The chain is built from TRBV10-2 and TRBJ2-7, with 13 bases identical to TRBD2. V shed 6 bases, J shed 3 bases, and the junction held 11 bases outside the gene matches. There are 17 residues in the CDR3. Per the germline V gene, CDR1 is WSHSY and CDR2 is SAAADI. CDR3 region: CASRKTSGGGGLYEQYF. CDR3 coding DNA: TGCGCCAGCAGAAAAACTAGCGGGGGGGGCGGACTCTACGAGCAGTACTTC.